This T cell receptor (beta chain) derives from a study of cytomegalovirus exposure and HLA in healthy donors. Donors likely had unrecorded immune exposures despite being nominally healthy when sampled. 60 Vbeta and 13 Jbeta primers were used in PCR. Only in-frame clones appear in the TCRdb table, and some are missing; sequencing was by immunoSEQ multiplex PCR. The sample has over 150,000 clones, roughly 84% seen once. Germline loops: CDR1 MDHEN, CDR2 SYDVKM. V was pared by 1 base and J by 2 bases, with 2 bases between. The CDR3 is 12 amino acids. This clone was found once. This TCR derives from a boy between 2 and 10 years old in good health and CMV-seronegative. The chain combines TRBV28 with TRBJ1-2, with D unresolved. The sample taken for sequencing was PBMCs. The CDR3 DNA sequence: TGTGCCAGCAGTTTATCGAACTATGGCTACACCTTC. It translates to CASSLSNYGYTF.